The rows below give T cell receptor beta chains drawn from one sample of a study of blood T cell repertoires in COVID-19. Profiled with immunoSEQ multiplex PCR; TCRdb holds only in-frame clones, not every one. The sample lists around 330,000 clones; 75% to 90% were seen once. The source material was PBMCs or T cells enriched from blood (not recorded which). The receptors originated from a woman aged 25 to 45 who had been exposed to COVID-19. CDR3s leave out the opening cysteine and the closing phenylalanine or tryptophan. Fields, in order: J gene, V gene, CDR3 length, CDR3 protein.

TRBJ2-7 TRBV28 13 ASSSRARGNNEQY
TRBJ1-3 TRBV6-5 12 ASSSTGSGNTIY
TRBJ1-2 TRBV11-2 12 ASSTVEGDYGYT
TRBJ2-4 TRBV7-9 11 ASTPSAKNIQY
TRBJ2-1 TRBV11-1 14 ASSLFRDSNYNEQF
TRBJ2-7 TRBV9 13 ASSVEGWREAEQY
TRBJ2-5 TRBV4-1 12 ASSQDGSQETQY
TRBJ2-7 TRBV28 14 ASSLLTGEKNYEQY
TRBJ1-1 TRBV27 10 ASRAGYTEAF
TRBJ2-1 TRBV24-1 15 ATSDLPLLAGRNEQF
TRBJ2-1 TRBV7-8 13 ASSLAGILGNEQF
TRBJ1-1 TRBV27 11 ASSSLEATEAF
TRBJ1-4 TRBV19 13 ASSMLTVNNEKLF
TRBJ2-1 TRBV10-3 13 AISDAGTGRHEQF
TRBJ2-2 TRBV28 13 ASIRRTTNTGELF
TRBJ1-1 TRBV2 10 ASLDWATEAF
TRBJ1-3 TRBV5-5 12 ASSPRGFGNTIY
TRBJ2-1 TRBV9 12 ASSAGLAGGEQF
TRBJ1-4 TRBV18 13 ASSSGRPTNEKLF
TRBJ1-5 TRBV28 14 ASSSTGGSGNQPQH
TRBJ2-5 TRBV19 15 ASSIFHSSGRQETQY
TRBJ2-7 TRBV6-2/TRBV6-3 10 ASSYNPSGQY
TRBJ1-6 TRBV19 13 ASSIRDRVGSPLH
TRBJ1-2 TRBV7-3 13 ASSPSPGQGWGYT
TRBJ1-5 TRBV3-1/TRBV3-2 13 ASSQGRSSNQPQH
TRBJ2-1 TRBV11-1 13 ASSLLQQSYNEQF
TRBJ2-1 TRBV14 14 ASSPRLRLNYNEQF
TRBJ2-3 TRBV30 12 AWSGGGGTDTQY
TRBJ2-7 TRBV5-8 13 ASSLVTGQLNEQY
TRBJ1-2 TRBV7-8 13 ASSLSGQRYYGYT
TRBJ2-3 TRBV3-1/TRBV3-2 12 ASSQTGVTDTQY
TRBJ2-1 TRBV2 13 ASSPTTGGGNEQF
TRBJ1-6 TRBV5-6 12 ASSFPGGNSPLH
TRBJ2-7 TRBV10-3 12 AISEESVAYEQY
TRBJ1-4 TRBV6-6 14 ASSYYSGGQNEKLF
TRBJ1-6 TRBV7-2 14 ASSPQQPGQGTPLH
TRBJ2-5 TRBV5-1 17 ASSLVGTSGRRQPETQY
TRBJ2-7 TRBV5-6 12 ASSLVDRGNEQY
TRBJ2-2 TRBV4-1 13 ASSQVTGFTGELF
TRBJ2-2 TRBV7-2 13 ASSQITGSGGELF
TRBJ2-7 TRBV5-4 14 ASSYTGTTTFYEQY
TRBJ1-2 TRBV28 11 ASSSESGYGYT
TRBJ1-6 TRBV6-2/TRBV6-3 14 ASSYSSGTGGSPLH
TRBJ2-7 TRBV3-1/TRBV3-2 10 ASSQAVYEQY
TRBJ2-1 TRBV10-2 12 ASYPSGGANEQF
TRBJ1-1 TRBV10-1 10 ASRPWAVEAF
TRBJ1-1 TRBV7-2 12 ASSRNRADTEAF
TRBJ1-5 TRBV24-1 13 ATSDNRASNQPQH
TRBJ1-5 TRBV6-1 14 ASSVDRGLNNQPQH
TRBJ1-2 TRBV9 12 ASSGRQGNYGYT
TRBJ1-1 TRBV7-2 12 ASSLQNSYTEAF
TRBJ1-5 TRBV2 12 ASSEHSENQPQH
TRBJ1-2 TRBV4-3 9 ASSQGGGYT